This entry lists 18 T cell receptor beta chains sequenced from one sample in a study of blood T cell repertoires in COVID-19. Only in-frame clones appear in the TCRdb table, and some are missing; sequencing was by immunoSEQ multiplex PCR. Among around 75,000 clones, less than 90% were seen once, and the ten largest hold more than 10%. Sequences were obtained from peripheral blood. Receptor source: a man over 45 with COVID-19, enrolled during active disease.

This clone was seen a handful of times. V is TRBV7-9 and J is TRBJ2-1; 7 bases match TRBD1. In germline, CDR1 is SEHNR, CDR2 FQNEAQ (reference sequence). Losses at the gene ends were 5 bases for V and 6 bases for J; bases not matched to a gene: 10. The CDR3 extends over 15 amino acids. CDR3 sequence: CASSPDRVKINEQFF. Here the CDR3 DNA reads TGTGCCAGCAGCCCCGACAGGGTAAAAATCAATGAGCAGTTCTTC.

The V gene is TRBV3-1 (or the pseudogene TRBV3-2), the J gene TRBJ2-1; 9 bases match TRBD2. The CDR3 extends over 17 amino acids. Germline V gene data show CDR1 as LGHDT and CDR2 as YNNKEL (reference sequence). V was clipped by 4 bases and J by 9 bases; unmatched bases: 16. CDR3 in DNA: TGTGCCAGCAGCCCGAGGACGGGAGCGGGAGGCGGGGGTGAGCAGTTCTTC. Translated: CASSPRTGAGGGGEQFF.

V gene TRBV5-1 combines with J gene TRBJ2-7; weak D call: TRBD1 (6 bases). The CDR3 spans 15 residues. Between the trimmed V and J ends, which lost 4 bases and 3 bases, there was a span of 17 bases. Germline CDR1 is SGHRS and CDR2 is YFSETQ. CDR3 nucleotide sequence: TGCGCCAGCAGCCCTAGGAGGCAGGGGAGCTACGAGCAGTACTTC. Its translation is CASSPRRQGSYEQYF. The variable domain in full, completed from reference TRBV5-1 and TRBJ2-7, reads KAGVTQTPRYLIKTRGQQVTLSCSPISGHRSVSWYQQTPGQGLQFLFEYFSETQRNKGNFPGRFSGRQFSNSRSEMNVSTLELGDSALYLCASSPRRQGSYEQYFGPGTRLTVT.

The gene calls are TRBV4-1 and TRBJ1-6; 7 positions match TRBD1. Germline CDR1 and CDR2: MGHRA and YSYEKL. The CDR3 covers 16 residues. The V gene end was trimmed by 4 bases and the J gene end by 6 bases; junction bases not matched to a gene: 9. The CDR3 protein is CASSPTGAGVNSPLHF. CDR3 DNA: TGCGCCAGCAGCCCAACAGGGGCAGGCGTTAATTCACCCCTCCACTTT.

The V call is TRBV7-9, the J call TRBJ2-7; D may be TRBD2 (5 bases). CDR1 and CDR2 from the germline V gene are SEHNR and FQNEAQ (reference sequence). This CDR3 has 15 residues. Between the trimmed V and J ends, which lost 5 bases and 7 bases, there was a span of 21 bases. CDR3 coding DNA: TGTGCCAGCAGCCGGGATCGTCGGGATGGGGAAGAGCAGTACTTC. Its translation: CASSRDRRDGEEQYF.

V is TRBV28 and J is TRBJ1-2; D call uncertain. V shed 2 bases and J shed 6 bases, with 10 bases lying between them. Germline loops: CDR1 MDHEN, CDR2 SYDVKM. This CDR3 contains 13 residues. This chain's CDR3 is CASSLGGFNGYTF. The CDR3 DNA follows: TGTGCCAGCAGTTTAGGAGGGTTTAATGGCTACACCTTC.

The chain couples TRBV18 to TRBJ2-5; 9 bases fit TRBD1. Trimming cost V 6 bases and J 7 bases; bases outside gene matches: 9. CDR1 and CDR2 (germline): KGHSH, LQKENI. CDR3 length: 14 amino acids. The CDR3 protein is CASSTGQGGRTQYF. CDR3 in DNA: TGTGCCAGCTCGACGGGACAGGGCGGGCGGACCCAGTACTTC. Full variable domain (remainder filled in from reference TRBV18 and TRBJ2-5): NAGVMQNPRHLVRRRGQEARLRCSPMKGHSHVYWYRQLPEEGLKFMVYLQKENIIDESGMPKERFSAEFPKEGPSILRIQQVVRGDSAAYFCASSTGQGGRTQYFGPGTRLLVL.

The rearrangement joins TRBV6-5 to TRBJ1-6, with D unresolved. Trimming pared 0 bases from V and 11 bases from J, leaving 8 bases between. The CDR3 is made up of 13 amino acids. CDR1 is MNHEY and CDR2 is SVGAGI in the germline V gene. CDR3 loop: CASSYSRGTPLHF. The DNA for the CDR3 is TGTGCCAGCAGTTACTCGAGAGGCACACCCCTCCACTTT.

This clone was detected only a few times. The V call is TRBV7-2, the J call TRBJ2-3, with TRBD1 as a possible D gene (6 bases). The CDR3 has 16 residues. Germline-derived CDR1 and CDR2 are SGHTA and FQGNSA. With 5 bases removed from V and 0 bases from J, the gap between germline ends came to 15 bases. The CDR3 reads CASSPGTSSSTDTQYF. In nucleotides, the CDR3 is TGTGCCAGCAGCCCCGGGACATCTTCTAGCACAGATACGCAGTATTTT.

Written as DNA, the CDR3 is TGCAGCGTCACTACGGGACAGGGTCTCAATGAGCAGTTCTTC. The encoded protein is CSVTTGQGLNEQFF. The J gene is TRBJ2-1, the V gene TRBV29-1; 9 bases are a match to TRBD1. The CDR3 is 14 amino acids. Germline V gene sequence: CDR1 SQVTM, CDR2 ANQGSEA. Losses at the gene ends were 6 bases for V and 6 bases for J; bases not matched to a gene: 9.

The CDR3 loop reads CASSFAGRSNQPQHF. The CDR3 region has the DNA TGTGCCAGCAGTTTCGCGGGTCGTAGCAATCAGCCCCAGCATTTT. This chain joins TRBV28 and TRBJ1-5, with no clear D. Germline assignment: CDR1 MDHEN and CDR2 SYDVKM. The CDR3 contains 15 residues. The V end lost 3 bases, the J end lost 0 bases, and 9 bases lay between the germline ends.

This clone was counted between two and nine times. The chain links TRBV27 to TRBJ2-1; TRBD2 aligns across 13 bases. This CDR3 is built from 18 residues. V lost 5 bases and J lost 0; bases outside the gene matches: 7. The V gene's germline CDR1 is MNHEY and CDR2 SMNVEV (reference sequence). The CDR3 nucleotides are TGTGCCAGCAGTACCGGGACTAGCGGGAAGAACTCCTACAATGAGCAGTTCTTC. It encodes CASSTGTSGKNSYNEQFF.

The chain is built from TRBV28 and TRBJ1-5; D ambiguous. The CDR3 covers 13 residues. V gave up 5 bases and J gave up 6 bases, with 11 bases separating them. CDR1 and CDR2 from the germline V gene are MDHEN and SYDVKM. The CDR3 spells CASSPQAGQPQHF. DNA for the CDR3: TGTGCCAGCAGTCCCCAGGCAGGTCAGCCCCAGCATTTT.

This clone has a handful of counts. The V and J genes are TRBV4-1 and TRBJ2-5, with 9 bases matching TRBD1. Per the germline V gene, CDR1 is MGHRA and CDR2 is YSYEKL. The CDR3 spans 17 residues. With 4 bases clipped from V and 5 bases from J, the junction kept 14 bases outside the gene matches. CDR3 coding DNA: TGCGCCAGCAGCCGAGCTTCCGCCGGGACAGGGTTGGAGACCCAGTACTTC. This codes for CASSRASAGTGLETQYF.

CDR3 sequence: CASSYVGQGHQYF. DNA for the CDR3: TGTGCCAGCAGCTACGTGGGACAGGGGCACCAGTACTTC. The V call is TRBV5-4, the J call TRBJ2-7, with 10 bases lining up with TRBD1. With 3 bases clipped from V and 10 bases from J, the junction kept 7 bases outside the gene matches. The CDR3 length is 13 residues. Germline V gene data show CDR1 as SGHNT and CDR2 as YYREEE (reference sequence). Variable domain in full (rest from reference TRBV5-4 and TRBJ2-7): ETGVTQSPTHLIKTRGQQVTLRCSSQSGHNTVSWYQQALGQGPQFIFQYYREEENGRGNFPPRFSGLQFPNYSSELNVNALELDDSALYLCASSYVGQGHQYFGPGTRLTVT.

This clone was observed a handful of times. The rearrangement joins TRBV28 to TRBJ1-5, with D possibly being TRBD1 (6 bases). Germline assignment: CDR1 MDHEN and CDR2 SYDVKM. Trimming removed 7 bases from V and 0 bases from J, with 13 bases in between. CDR3 length equals 15 residues. This chain's CDR3 is CASITQGNSNQPQHF. For the CDR3, the DNA is TGTGCCAGCATCACACAGGGAAATAGCAATCAGCCCCAGCATTTT.

The J gene is TRBJ2-1, the V gene TRBV28; perhaps TRBD1 as D (5 bases). The length of the CDR3 is 14 residues. CDR1 and CDR2 (germline): MDHEN, SYDVKM. The V and J ends lost 6 bases and 3 bases respectively, with 12 bases between them. In nucleotides, the CDR3 is TGTGCCAGCAGGTTCACAGGAAACTACAATGAGCAGTTCTTC. Its translation is CASRFTGNYNEQFF.

The CDR3 sequence: CASSPFLADTQYF. The CDR3 DNA sequence: TGTGCCAGCAGTCCCTTCCTCGCGGATACGCAGTATTTT. J is TRBJ2-3 and V is TRBV6-5, with D uncertain. In germline, CDR1 is MNHEY, CDR2 SVGAGI. Trimming removed 5 bases at V and 6 bases at J, with 12 bases between. The CDR3 sequence is 13 residues long.